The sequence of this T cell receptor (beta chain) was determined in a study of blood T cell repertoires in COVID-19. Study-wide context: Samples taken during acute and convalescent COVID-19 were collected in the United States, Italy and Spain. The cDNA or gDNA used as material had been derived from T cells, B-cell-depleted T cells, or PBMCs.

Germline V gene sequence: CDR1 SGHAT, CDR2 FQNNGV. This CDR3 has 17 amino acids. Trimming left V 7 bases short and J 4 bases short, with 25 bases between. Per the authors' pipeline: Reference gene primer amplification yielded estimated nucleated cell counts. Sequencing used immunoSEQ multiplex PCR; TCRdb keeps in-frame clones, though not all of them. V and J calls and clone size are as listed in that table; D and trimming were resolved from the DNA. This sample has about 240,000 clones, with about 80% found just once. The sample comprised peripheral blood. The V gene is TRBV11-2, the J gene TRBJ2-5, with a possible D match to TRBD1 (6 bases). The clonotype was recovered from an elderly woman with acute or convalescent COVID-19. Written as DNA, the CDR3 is TGTGCCAGCAACCCGGGACATCGTTTTATAGACGGAGAGACCCAGTACTTC. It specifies CASNPGHRFIDGETQYF. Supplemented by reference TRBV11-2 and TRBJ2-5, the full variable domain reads EAGVAQSPRYKIIEKRQSVAFWCNPISGHATLYWYQQILGQGPKLLIQFQNNGVVDDSQLPKDRFSAERLKGVDSTLKIQPAKLEDSAVYLCASNPGHRFIDGETQYFGPGTRLLVL.